These 17 T cell receptor beta chains were sequenced from one sample in a study of blood T cell repertoires in COVID-19. Produced via immunoSEQ multiplex PCR; TCRdb's table is partial and in-frame only. The sample includes 180,000 or so clones, around 83% of them seen just once. Sequenced sample: peripheral blood. The receptors were gathered from a woman of 80 years or more in a cohort sampled during active or convalescent COVID-19.

DNA for the CDR3: TGTGCCAGCAGAAACGAGATGGTATCTGGAAACACCATATATTTT. It yields the protein CASRNEMVSGNTIYF. V is TRBV2 and J is TRBJ1-3; D uncertain. The CDR3 spans 15 residues. Trimming shortened V by 6 bases and J by 1 base, and 13 bases separated the two germline ends. CDR1 is SNHLY, CDR2 FYNNEI, per germline.

The chain links TRBV7-6 to TRBJ2-3; TRBD2 aligns across 12 bases. Unmatched junction bases numbered 16, after V lost 4 bases and J lost 5 bases. Germline CDR1 is SGHVS and CDR2 is FNYEAQ. There are 19 residues in the CDR3. CDR3 amino acids: CASSSPRYSSGRGVDTQYF. CDR3 bases: TGTGCCAGCAGCTCCCCTAGATACTCTAGCGGGAGGGGTGTAGATACGCAGTATTTT. Full variable domain (rest looked up from reference TRBV7-6 and TRBJ2-3): GAGVSQSPRYKVTKRGQDVALRCDPISGHVSLYWYRQALGQGPEFLTYFNYEAQQDKSGLPNDRFSAERPEGSISTLTIQRTEQRDSAMYRCASSSPRYSSGRGVDTQYFGPGTRLTVL.

The V and J genes are TRBV9 and TRBJ1-1; D ambiguous. The CDR3 contains 15 residues. CDR1 and CDR2 (germline): SGDLS, YYNGEE. Deletions cut 4 bases from V and 10 bases from J, with 23 bases between. Here the CDR3 DNA reads TGTGCCAGCAGCCCCAGCCCCGGACCCCTCGAGGGAGCTTTCTTT. The encoded protein is CASSPSPGPLEGAFF.

V and J are TRBV7-2 and TRBJ2-1, with 11 bases fitting TRBD2. In germline, CDR1 is SGHTA, CDR2 FQGNSA. The CDR3 has 15 residues. V gave up 8 bases and J gave up 16 bases; unmatched junction bases: 19. CDR3 in amino acids: CASQPPPIAGGPIFF. The CDR3 DNA is TGTGCCAGCCAACCCCCCCCGATAGCGGGGGGGCCCATATTCTTC.

The rearrangement uses TRBV28 and TRBJ1-2; 10 nucleotides align to TRBD1. The CDR3 is 15 amino acids. The germline V gene has CDR1 MDHEN and CDR2 SYDVKM. V was pared by 5 bases and J by 5 bases, with 8 bases of the junction left unmatched. CDR3 loop: CASSTRQGAKYGYTF. CDR3 DNA: TGTGCCAGCAGTACGCGACAGGGGGCAAAATATGGCTACACCTTC.

The chain has TRBV10-3 and TRBJ1-1; D not certain. Germline V gene data show CDR1 as ENHRY and CDR2 as SYGVKD. The CDR3 is 13 amino acids. Trimming left V 4 bases short and J 4 bases short, with 10 bases between. CDR3 in DNA: TGTGCCATCAGTGCCGGGAGTAGCACTGAAGCTTTCTTT. Amino acids: CAISAGSSTEAFF.

The table lists this clone with a count of one. The V and J genes are TRBV5-5 and TRBJ1-1; TRBD1 might be the D (5 bases). V was trimmed by 4 bases and J by 1 base, leaving 11 bases between them. This CDR3 comprises 14 residues. Looked up from germline, CDR1 is SGHKS and CDR2 is YYEKEE (reference sequence). The CDR3 reads CASSIPQGNTEAFF. The CDR3 coding sequence is TGTGCCAGCAGCATACCTCAGGGGAACACTGAAGCTTTCTTT.

The rearrangement links TRBV19 to TRBJ2-1; 12 bases are shared with TRBD2. The V and J ends lost 3 bases and 8 bases, in that order; junction bases with no gene match: 11. Germline-derived CDR1 and CDR2 are LNHDA and SQIVND (reference sequence). This CDR3 spans 17 amino acids. The CDR3 protein is CASSIRSSGRGLYEQFF. CDR3 DNA: TGTGCCAGTAGTATTAGGTCTAGCGGGAGGGGGCTGTATGAGCAGTTCTTC.

The rearrangement joins TRBV11-2 to TRBJ2-7; 10 bases are shared with TRBD1. J lost 5 bases, V lost 4 bases, and 8 bases had no gene match. CDR1 and CDR2 (germline): SGHAT, FQNNGV. There are 15 residues in the CDR3. The CDR3 sequence is CASSSTDRGGHEQYF. For the CDR3, the DNA is TGTGCCAGCAGCTCCACGGACAGGGGGGGACACGAGCAGTACTTC.

The rearrangement joins TRBV27 to TRBJ1-2, with D perhaps matching TRBD1 (5 bases). Trimming left V 8 bases short and J 3 bases short, with 16 bases between. CDR1 and CDR2 from the germline V gene are MNHEY and SMNVEV (reference sequence). There are 14 residues in the CDR3. The CDR3 reads CASASGRGDYGYTF. The CDR3 bases are TGTGCCAGCGCCTCGGGGAGGGGTGACTATGGCTACACCTTC.

This chain uses TRBV28 with TRBJ2-4; 8 bases align to TRBD1. The V gene end was trimmed by 6 bases and the J gene end by 1 base; junction bases not matched to a gene: 8. In germline, CDR1 is MDHEN, CDR2 SYDVKM. The CDR3 contains 16 residues. CDR3 sequence (DNA): TGTGCCAGCAGACGGACAGGGACGGGTGCCAAAAACATTCAGTACTTC. Amino acids: CASRRTGTGAKNIQYF.

The chain employs TRBV10-3 and TRBJ2-7, with 9 positions matching TRBD1. Germline CDR1 is ENHRY and CDR2 is SYGVKD. CDR3 length: 19 amino acids. V gave up 10 bases and J gave up 3 bases; unmatched junction bases: 25. CDR3 residues: CATHHLQGAQPGEYYEQYV. The CDR3 nucleotides read TGTGCCACGCACCACCTACAGGGGGCGCAACCCGGAGAATACTACGAGCAGTACGTC.

The V call is TRBV5-4, the J call TRBJ2-2; D remains ambiguous. Trimming took off 0 bases at V and 1 base at J, with 7 bases between the two ends. The CDR3 consists of 15 residues. Germline CDR1 SGHNT, CDR2 YYREEE (reference sequence). The CDR3 protein is CASSLVSGNTGELFF. CDR3 bases: TGTGCCAGCAGCTTGGTTTCAGGGAACACCGGGGAGCTGTTTTTT.

The chain links TRBV27 to TRBJ2-6; weak D call: TRBD1 (5 bases). Between the trimmed V and J ends, which lost 4 bases and 7 bases, there was a span of 14 bases. The CDR3 is made up of 15 amino acids. Germline CDR1 and CDR2: MNHEY and SMNVEV (reference sequence). Written as DNA, the CDR3 is TGTGCCAGCAGTTCGACAGTTCTACGAGCCAACGTCCTGACTTTC. As protein: CASSSTVLRANVLTF. The full variable domain, with the rest looked up from reference TRBV27 and TRBJ2-6, is EAQVTQNPRYLITVTGKKLTVTCSQNMNHEYMSWYRQDPGLGLRQIYYSMNVEVTDKGDVPEGYKVSRKEKRNFPLILESPSPNQTSLYFCASSSTVLRANVLTFGAGSRLTVL.

This rearrangement joins TRBV9 to TRBJ1-4; 8 bases are a match to TRBD1. J was trimmed by 7 bases and V by 3 bases; bases with no gene match: 5. Per the germline V gene, CDR1 is SGDLS and CDR2 is YYNGEE. The CDR3 has 14 residues. CDR3 nucleotides: TGTGCCAGCAGCGCCGACAGGGGTTTTGAAAAACTGTTTTTT. This sequence encodes CASSADRGFEKLFF. Full variable domain (outside the CDR3, taken from reference TRBV9 and TRBJ1-4): DSGVTQTPKHLITATGQRVTLRCSPRSGDLSVYWYQQSLDQGLQFLIQYYNGEERAKGNILERFSAQQFPDLHSELNLSSLELGDSALYFCASSADRGFEKLFFGSGTQLSVL.

In this sample, this clone turned up a few times. The rearrangement uses TRBV5-1 and TRBJ1-6; 8 bases are shared with TRBD1. V lost 1 base to trimming and J lost 8 bases; unmatched junction nucleotides: 2. CDR1 is SGHRS, CDR2 YFSETQ, per germline. The CDR3 loop spans 14 amino acids. CDR3 sequence reads: CASSLTGGDSPLHF. The CDR3 bases are TGCGCCAGCAGCTTGACAGGGGGGGATTCACCCCTCCACTTT.

The rearrangement uses TRBV29-1 and TRBJ1-2, with unresolved D. Germline V gene lookup returns CDR1 SQVTM and CDR2 ANQGSEA. The CDR3 has 15 amino acids. V was shortened by 0 bases and J by 1 base, with 12 bases between the two germline ends. The CDR3 DNA follows: TGCAGCGTTGAAGAGAGGGAGATTTATAACTATGGCTACACCTTC. Amino acid sequence: CSVEEREIYNYGYTF. The full variable domain, in which reference TRBV29-1 and TRBJ1-2 provide the parts outside the CDR3, is SAVISQKPSRDICQRGTSLTIQCQVDSQVTMMFWYRQQPGQSLTLIATANQGSEATYESGFVIDKFPISRPNLTFSTLTVSNMSPEDSSIYLCSVEEREIYNYGYTFGSGTRLTVV.